Included here is one TCR beta chain sequence, with context. Antigen unknown. PCR used 60 Vbeta primers and 13 Jbeta primers. Per the original data handling: Later, 65 million to 85 million unique TCR beta chains were counted in an analysis, and some 9.9 million of them were shared. Sequencing used immunoSEQ multiplex PCR; TCRdb keeps in-frame clones, though not all of them. V and J calls and clone size are copied from that table; D and trimming were computed from the DNA. The sample lists approximately 82,000 clones; about a tenth were seen once. The germline V gene has CDR1 SEHNR and CDR2 FQNEAQ (reference sequence). The CDR3 loop spans 15 amino acids. Trimming took 5 bases from V and 5 from J; bases not matched to a gene: 10. These data are taken from a study of cytomegalovirus exposure and HLA in healthy donors. Study-wide results and caveats: Analyses of presence and absence presupposed an approximately uniform sequencing depth across donors. A later look showed TCR association rates differing by HLA locus, highest for DRB1 and lowest for HLA-C. According to the study, roughly 160 TCR beta chains were cytomegalovirus-associated.

This sequence was found in a man in his 60s in good health and CMV-seropositive. The chain uses TRBV7-9 and TRBJ2-5, with TRBD2 matching over 8 bases. The material sequenced was PBMCs. The CDR3 sequence is CASSTGAGGDETQYF. The CDR3 bases are TGTGCCAGCAGCACGGGGGCGGGGGGTGACGAGACCCAGTACTTC.